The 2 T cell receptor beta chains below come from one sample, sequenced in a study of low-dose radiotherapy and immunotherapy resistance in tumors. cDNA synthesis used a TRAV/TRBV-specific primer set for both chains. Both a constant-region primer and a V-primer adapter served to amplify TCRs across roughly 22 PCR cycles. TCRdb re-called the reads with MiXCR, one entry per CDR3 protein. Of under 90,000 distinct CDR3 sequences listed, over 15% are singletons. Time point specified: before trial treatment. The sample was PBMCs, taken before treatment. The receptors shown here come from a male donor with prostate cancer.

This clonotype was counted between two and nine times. Here the CDR3 DNA reads TGCAGCGTTGAAGACGCTCCGGGGGACATTCAGTACTTC. Amino acids: CSVEDAPGDIQYF. This chain links TRBV20-1 with TRBJ2-4; the D gene is possibly TRBD2 (6 bases). CDR3 length: 13 residues. Germline V gives CDR1 DFQATT, CDR2 SNEGSKA (reference sequence).

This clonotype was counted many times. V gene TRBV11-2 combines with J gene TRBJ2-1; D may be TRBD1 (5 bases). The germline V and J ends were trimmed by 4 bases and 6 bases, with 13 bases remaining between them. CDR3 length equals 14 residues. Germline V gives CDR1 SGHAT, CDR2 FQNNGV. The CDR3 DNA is TGTGCCAGCAGCTATGCAGCAGGGTTCAATGAGCAGTTCTTC. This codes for CASSYAAGFNEQFF.